This entry lists 5 T cell receptor beta chains sequenced from one sample in a study of identical twins. TCRdb recomputed calls from the 5' RACE reads with MiXCR, one row per CDR3 protein. The sample yields around 480,000 distinct CDR3 sequences, around an eighth seen once. Separately, the same data were catalogued under a study of yellow fever vaccine responses in identical twins.

The sequenced sample was CD4+ T cells sorted from blood. Receptors originate from a woman younger than 30 in good health.

This clonotype showed up just a few times. The CDR3 protein is CSARPKNTEAFF. The CDR3 DNA sequence: TGCAGTGCGAGACCGAAGAACACTGAAGCTTTCTTT. The rearrangement joins TRBV20-1 to TRBJ1-1; D not resolved. With 6 bases removed from V and 1 base from J, the gap between germline ends came to 9 bases. There are 12 residues in the CDR3. CDR1 is DFQATT and CDR2 is SNEGSKA in the germline V gene (reference sequence).

This clonotype was found a few times. CDR3 protein: CASSPREWDTLDTDTQYF. CDR3 DNA: TGCGCCAGCAGCCCAAGAGAATGGGACACGCTCGACACAGATACGCAGTATTTT. The chain recombines TRBV4-3 with TRBJ2-3, with D possibly TRBD1 on 6 matching bases. Germline assignment: CDR1 LGHNA and CDR2 YSLEER. This CDR3 region has 18 residues. V gave up 4 bases and J gave up 2 bases, with 22 bases separating them.

The sample holds a few counts of this clonotype. V is TRBV7-9 and J is TRBJ2-3, with D tentatively TRBD1 (7 bases). The CDR3 totals 14 residues. Germline CDR1 reads SEHNR; CDR2 reads FQNEAQ (reference sequence). V lost 3 bases and J 5 bases, leaving 12 bases between the germline ends. Here the CDR3 DNA reads TGTGCCAGCAGCTTGGAGGGGGCAGGAGATACGCAGTATTTT. Protein sequence: CASSLEGAGDTQYF.

The chain recombines TRBV7-2 with TRBJ2-7; 8 nucleotides align to TRBD1. This CDR3 is 15 amino acids long. V dropped 5 bases and J dropped 4; count of bases not matched to a gene: 10. Germline-derived CDR1 and CDR2 are SGHTA and FQGNSA. The CDR3 here is CASSLQGQESYEQYF. Written as DNA, the CDR3 is TGTGCCAGCAGCCTCCAGGGACAGGAGAGTTACGAGCAGTACTTC.

This clonotype was counted ten times or more. The chain is built from TRBV29-1 and TRBJ1-2; D gene uncertain. CDR1 is SQVTM and CDR2 is ANQGSEA in the germline V gene. V lost 2 bases and J 2 bases, leaving 9 bases between the germline ends. There are 13 residues in the CDR3. In nucleotides, the CDR3 is TGCAGCGTTGAATCGGGAAGCAACTATGGCTACACCTTC. This gives the protein CSVESGSNYGYTF.